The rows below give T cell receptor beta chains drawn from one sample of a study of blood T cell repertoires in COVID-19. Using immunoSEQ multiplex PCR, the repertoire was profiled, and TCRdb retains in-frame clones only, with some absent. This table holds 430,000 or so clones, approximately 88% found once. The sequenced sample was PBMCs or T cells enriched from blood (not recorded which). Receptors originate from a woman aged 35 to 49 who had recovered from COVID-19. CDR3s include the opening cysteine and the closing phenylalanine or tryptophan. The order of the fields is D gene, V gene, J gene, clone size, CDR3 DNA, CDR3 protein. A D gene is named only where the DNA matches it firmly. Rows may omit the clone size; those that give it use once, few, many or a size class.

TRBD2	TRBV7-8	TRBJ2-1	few	TGTGCCATCAACCCTAGCGGGAGCTCCTACAATGAGCAGTTCTTC	CAINPSGSSYNEQFF
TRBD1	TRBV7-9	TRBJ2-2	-	TGTGCCAGCAGCTTACAGGGGGCGGTCGGGGAGCTGTTTTTT	CASSLQGAVGELFF
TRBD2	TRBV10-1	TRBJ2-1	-	TGCGCCAGCAGCGAAATTAGCGGGACAAACAACGATGAGCAGTTCTTC	CASSEISGTNNDEQFF
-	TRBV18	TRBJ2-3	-	TGTGCCAGCTCACCACCGTTGGAGGGACCTAGCACAGATACGCAGTATTTT	CASSPPLEGPSTDTQYF
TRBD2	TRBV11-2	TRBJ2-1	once	TGTGCCAGCAGCTTGCGAGCGGGAGGAAATGAGCAGTTCTTC	CASSLRAGGNEQFF
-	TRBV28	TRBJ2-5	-	TGTGCCAGCAGTGACGGGAGAGAGACCCAGTACTTC	CASSDGRETQYF
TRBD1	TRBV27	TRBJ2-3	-	TGTGCCAGCAGACAGGGACAGGGCCCTAGCACAGATACGCAGTATTTT	CASRQGQGPSTDTQYF
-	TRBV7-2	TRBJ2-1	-	-	CASSLVGSGSIEFF
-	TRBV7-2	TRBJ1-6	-	TGTGCCAGCAGCTGGGTGGACAGAGGCTATAATTCACCCCTCCACTTT	CASSWVDRGYNSPLHF
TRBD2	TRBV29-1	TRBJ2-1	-	TGCAGCGTTGACGTGTCTAGCGGTTTCAATGAGCAGTTCTTC	CSVDVSSGFNEQFF
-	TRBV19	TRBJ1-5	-	TGTGCCAGTAGTATTATGAGCTATAGCAATCAGCCCCAGCATTTT	CASSIMSYSNQPQHF
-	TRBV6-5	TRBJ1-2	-	TGTGCCAGCAGTTACTCGGGGCTTCTGGGCTACACCTTC	CASSYSGLLGYTF
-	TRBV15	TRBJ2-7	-	TGTGCCACCAGCAGAGTAGCGAGCCTCACCTACGAGCAGTACTTC	CATSRVASLTYEQYF
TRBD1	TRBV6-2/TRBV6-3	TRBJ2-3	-	TGTGCCAGCAGTTGGGGGACAGATGGCACAGATACGCAGTATTTT	CASSWGTDGTDTQYF
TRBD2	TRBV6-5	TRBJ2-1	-	TGTGCCAGCTGTCTAGCGGTGACGAATGAGCAGTTCTTC	CASCLAVTNEQFF
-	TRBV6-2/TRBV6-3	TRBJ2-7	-	TGTGCCAGCAGTTACGCAGGGGCCGGCTACGAGCAGTACTTC	CASSYAGAGYEQYF
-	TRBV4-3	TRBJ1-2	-	TGCGCCAGCAGCCTAACGGGGGGAACTGACTATGGCTACACCTTC	CASSLTGGTDYGYTF
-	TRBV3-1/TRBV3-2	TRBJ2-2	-	TGTGCCAGCAGCCAACATCTCCAGGTGACCGGGGAGCTGTTTTTT	CASSQHLQVTGELFF
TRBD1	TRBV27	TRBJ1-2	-	TGTGCCAGCAGACTACAGGGGTCCTATGGCTACACCTTC	CASRLQGSYGYTF
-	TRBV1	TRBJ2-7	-	TGCACCAGCAGCCAAGATCTAACCGTGGGCGGGAGTACCTACGAGCAGTACTTC	CTSSQDLTVGGSTYEQYF
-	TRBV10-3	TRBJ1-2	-	TGTGCCATCAGTGAGTCTAATGGCTACACCTTC	CAISESNGYTF
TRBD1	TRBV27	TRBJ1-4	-	TGTGCCAGCAGTTTAGGTGTGGCAGGGGGCGGAAATGAAAAACTGTTTTTT	CASSLGVAGGGNEKLFF
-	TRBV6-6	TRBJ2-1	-	TGTGCCAGCAAAGACCCCGGGGACTCCTACAATGAGCAGTTCTTC	CASKDPGDSYNEQFF
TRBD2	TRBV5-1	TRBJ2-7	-	TGCGCCAGCAGCATGGACGGGACTACCTACGAGCAGTACTTC	CASSMDGTTYEQYF
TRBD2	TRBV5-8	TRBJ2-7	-	TGTGCCAGCAGCTATGGGACTAGCAAGTTCTACGAGCAGTACTTC	CASSYGTSKFYEQYF
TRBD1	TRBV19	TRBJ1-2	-	TGTGCCAGTAGTCCAACAGGGGGCCCGAACTATGGCTACACCTTC	CASSPTGGPNYGYTF
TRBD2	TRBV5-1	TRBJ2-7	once	TGCGCCAGCAGCCTCGCGGGACTAGCGGGAGTTCACGAGCAGTACTTC	CASSLAGLAGVHEQYF
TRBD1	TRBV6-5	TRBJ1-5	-	TGTGCCAGCAGGGCGACAGGGACGCGCAATCAGCCCCAGCATTTT	CASRATGTRNQPQHF
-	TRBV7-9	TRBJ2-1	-	TGTGCCAGCAGCCTTACTACCGGCCCGAGGTTCTTC	CASSLTTGPRFF
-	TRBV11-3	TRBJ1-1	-	TGTGCCAGCAGCCTACGCAGGGGTGGGGACACTGAAGCTTTCTTT	CASSLRRGGDTEAFF
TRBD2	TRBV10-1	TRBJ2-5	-	TGCGCCAGCAGTGATCTGAAAGCGGGAGGCGAGGAGACCCAGTACTTC	CASSDLKAGGEETQYF
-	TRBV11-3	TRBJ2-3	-	TGTGCCAGCAGTCCGTCCAGGGGTAGCACAGATACGCAGTATTTT	CASSPSRGSTDTQYF
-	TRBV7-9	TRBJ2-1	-	TGTGCCAGCAGCCGCGCGAACGAGAGGGTGTTCTTC	CASSRANERVFF
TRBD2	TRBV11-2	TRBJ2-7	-	TGTGCCAGCAGCTTAATGGCGGGAGAACCGTCCGAGCAGTACTTC	CASSLMAGEPSEQYF
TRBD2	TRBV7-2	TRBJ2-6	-	TGTGCCAGCAGCGTAGCGGGAGTCATCTCTGGGGCCAACGTCCTGACTTTC	CASSVAGVISGANVLTF
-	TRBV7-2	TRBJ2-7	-	TGTGCCAGCAGCTTCGTTTGGGCTAGCGAGCTACGTGGGCAGTACTTC	CASSFVWASELRGQYF
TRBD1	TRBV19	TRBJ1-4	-	TGTGCCACCAAGTATTCCCGACAGGGGGGGGAAAAACTGTTTTTT	CATKYSRQGGEKLFF
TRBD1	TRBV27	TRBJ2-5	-	TGTGCCAGCAGTTTTAGTTCGGGACAGGAAGAGACCCAGTACTTC	CASSFSSGQEETQYF
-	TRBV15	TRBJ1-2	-	TGTGCCACCAGCAGATCCCTGGTGGGGAGAAGGGATGGCTACACCTTC	CATSRSLVGRRDGYTF
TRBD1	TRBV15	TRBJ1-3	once	TGTGCCACCAGTTACAGGGGAAGGACTGGAAACACCATATATTTT	CATSYRGRTGNTIYF
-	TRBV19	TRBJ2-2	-	TGTGCCAGTAGTCTTTGGGGGGCCGGGGAGCTGTTTTTT	CASSLWGAGELFF
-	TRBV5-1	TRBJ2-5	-	TGCGCCAGCAGCTTGGCGGCAGGCGGGGAAGGGACCCAGTACTTC	CASSLAAGGEGTQYF
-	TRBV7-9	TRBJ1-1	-	TGTGCCAGCAGCCCCCGATCTTCACTCACTGAAGCTTTCTTT	CASSPRSSLTEAFF
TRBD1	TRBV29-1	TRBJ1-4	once	TGCAGCGTTTATGACAGGGATGAAAAACTGTTTTTT	CSVYDRDEKLFF
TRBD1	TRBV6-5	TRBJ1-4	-	TGTGCCAGCAGTTACGTCCCAGGGGGTGGTGAAAAACTGTTTTTT	CASSYVPGGGEKLFF
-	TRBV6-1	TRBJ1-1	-	TGTGCCAGCAGTGAAGTGGGGGGGGGCGCGAGGACTGAAGCTTTCTTT	CASSEVGGGARTEAFF
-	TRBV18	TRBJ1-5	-	TGTGCCAGCTCACCTGAAGCGGACTTAAATCAGCCCCAGCATTTT	CASSPEADLNQPQHF
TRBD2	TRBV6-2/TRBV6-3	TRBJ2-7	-	TGTGCCAGCAGTTACAGAGCGGGAGGGGTTATCTACGAGCAGTACTTC	CASSYRAGGVIYEQYF
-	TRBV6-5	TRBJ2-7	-	TGTGCCAGCAGACGACATGGACCTAGCGTCTACGAGCAGTACTTC	CASRRHGPSVYEQYF
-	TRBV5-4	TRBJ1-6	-	TGTGCCAGCAGCTTGGATTTATCCAATTCACCCCTCCACTTT	CASSLDLSNSPLHF
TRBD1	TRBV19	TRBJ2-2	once	TGTGCCAGTAGTACAGGACAGGGGGTGAACACCGGGGAGCTGTTTTTT	CASSTGQGVNTGELFF
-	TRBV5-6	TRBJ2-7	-	TGTGCCAGCAGCTTTGGTCCGACAAACGCCCAATACGAGCAGTACTTC	CASSFGPTNAQYEQYF
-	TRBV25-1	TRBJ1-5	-	TGTGCCAGCAGTTTTGGAGGTAGCAATCAGCCCCAGCATTTT	CASSFGGSNQPQHF
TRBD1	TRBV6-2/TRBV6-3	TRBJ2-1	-	TGTGCCAGCAGCCATCCGGGACAGGGATCAAATGAGCAGTTCTTC	CASSHPGQGSNEQFF
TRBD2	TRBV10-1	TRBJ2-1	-	TGCGCCAGCAGCCCCGGGACTAGCGGGCGTAATGAGCAGTTCTTC	CASSPGTSGRNEQFF
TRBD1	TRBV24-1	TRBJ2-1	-	TGTGCCACCAGTGATCACTCCCCGGGACAGGGCGGCGATGAGCAGTTCTTC	CATSDHSPGQGGDEQFF
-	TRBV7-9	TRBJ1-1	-	TGTGCCACCCTGGAGGGGACTGAAGCTTTCTTT	CATLEGTEAFF
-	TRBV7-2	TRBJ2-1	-	TGTGCCAGCAGCTTTAGGAGGGGCAGGGAGAATGAGCAGTTCTTC	CASSFRRGRENEQFF
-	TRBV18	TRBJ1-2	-	TGTGCCAGCTCACCACAAGTTACAGAGTACTATGGCTACACCTTC	CASSPQVTEYYGYTF
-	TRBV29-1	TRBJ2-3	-	TGCAGCGTCGGCTTTGGAGTGACGCAGTATTTT	CSVGFGVTQYF